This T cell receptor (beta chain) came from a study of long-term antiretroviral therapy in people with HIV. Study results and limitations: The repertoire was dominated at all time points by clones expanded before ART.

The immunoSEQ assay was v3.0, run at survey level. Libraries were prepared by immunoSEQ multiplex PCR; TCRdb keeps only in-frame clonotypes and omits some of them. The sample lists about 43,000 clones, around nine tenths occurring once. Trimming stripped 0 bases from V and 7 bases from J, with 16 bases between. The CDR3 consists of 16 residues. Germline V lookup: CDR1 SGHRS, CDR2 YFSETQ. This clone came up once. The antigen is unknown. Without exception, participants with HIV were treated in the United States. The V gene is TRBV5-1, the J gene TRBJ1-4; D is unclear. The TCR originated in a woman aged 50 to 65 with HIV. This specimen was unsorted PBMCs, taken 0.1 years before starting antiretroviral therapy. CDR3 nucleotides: TGCGCCAGCAGCTTGGGAGGAGCCCTATTAGGTGAAAAACTGTTTTTT. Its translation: CASSLGGALLGEKLFF.